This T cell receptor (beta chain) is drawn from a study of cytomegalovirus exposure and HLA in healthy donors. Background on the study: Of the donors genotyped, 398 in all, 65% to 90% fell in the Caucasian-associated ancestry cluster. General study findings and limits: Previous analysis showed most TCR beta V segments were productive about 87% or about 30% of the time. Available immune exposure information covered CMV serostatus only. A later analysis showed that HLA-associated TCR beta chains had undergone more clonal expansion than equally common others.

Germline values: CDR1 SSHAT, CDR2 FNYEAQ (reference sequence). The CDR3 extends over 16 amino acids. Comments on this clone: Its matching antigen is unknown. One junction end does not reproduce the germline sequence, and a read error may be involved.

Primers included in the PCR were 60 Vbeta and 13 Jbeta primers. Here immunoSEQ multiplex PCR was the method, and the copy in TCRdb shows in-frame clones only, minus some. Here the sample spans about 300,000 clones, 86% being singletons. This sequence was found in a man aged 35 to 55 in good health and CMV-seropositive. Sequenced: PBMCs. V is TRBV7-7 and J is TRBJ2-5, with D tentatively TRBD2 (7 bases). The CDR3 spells CASSQGMGAGEETQYF. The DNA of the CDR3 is TGTGCTAGCAGCCAGGGGATGGGGGCGGGAGAAGAGACCCAGTACTTC.